The present T cell receptor (beta chain) was sequenced within a study of blood T cell repertoires in COVID-19. As processed by the authors: From reference gene primer amplification, estimates of nucleated cell counts were derived. The protocol was immunoSEQ multiplex PCR, while the TCRdb copy is restricted to in-frame clones and leaves out a portion. V, J and clone size are those of that table, while D and trimming were read from the DNA. The sample shows approximately 150,000 clones, 82% of them seen only once. Sequencing was done on a sample of peripheral blood. This clonotype was obtained from a woman aged 70-85 years with acute or convalescent COVID-19.

The CDR3 loop is CASTAGLNTEAFF. CDR3 DNA sequence: TGTGCCAGCACCGCAGGGTTGAACACTGAAGCTTTCTTT. The chain joins TRBV6-5 to TRBJ1-1; D perhaps matches TRBD1 (5 bases). The CDR3 covers 13 residues. CDR1 is MNHEY, CDR2 SVGAGI, per germline. V lost 7 bases to trimming and J lost 0 bases, with 9 bases between them.